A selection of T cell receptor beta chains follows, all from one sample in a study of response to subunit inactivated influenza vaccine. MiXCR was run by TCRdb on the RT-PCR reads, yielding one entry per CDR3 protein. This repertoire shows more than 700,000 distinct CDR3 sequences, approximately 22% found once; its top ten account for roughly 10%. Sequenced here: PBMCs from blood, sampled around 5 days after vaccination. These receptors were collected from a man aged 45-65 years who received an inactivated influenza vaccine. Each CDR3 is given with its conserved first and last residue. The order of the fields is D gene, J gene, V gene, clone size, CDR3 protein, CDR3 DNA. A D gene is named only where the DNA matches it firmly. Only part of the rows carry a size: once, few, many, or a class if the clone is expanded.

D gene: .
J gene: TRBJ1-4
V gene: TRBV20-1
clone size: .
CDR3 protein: CSARETRDEKLFF
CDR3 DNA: TGCAGTGCTAGAGAGACAAGGGATGAAAAACTGTTTTTT

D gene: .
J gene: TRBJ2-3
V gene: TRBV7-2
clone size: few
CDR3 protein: CASSSGRGRDTTDTQYF
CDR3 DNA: TGTGCCAGCAGTAGCGGTCGGGGCAGGGATACCACAGATACGCAGTATTTT

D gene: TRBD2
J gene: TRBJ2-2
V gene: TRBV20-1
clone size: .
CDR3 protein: CSARDSSGRAPGELFF
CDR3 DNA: TGCAGTGCTAGGGACTCTAGCGGGAGGGCCCCCGGGGAGCTGTTTTTT

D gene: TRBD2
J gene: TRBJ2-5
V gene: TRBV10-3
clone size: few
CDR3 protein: CAIGLAASGTQYF
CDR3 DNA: TGTGCCATCGGTCTAGCGGCCAGCGGGACCCAGTACTTC

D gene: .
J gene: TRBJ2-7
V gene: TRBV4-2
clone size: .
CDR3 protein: CASSQGSYRDEQYF
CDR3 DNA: TGTGCCAGCAGCCAAGGATCCTACCGGGACGAGCAGTACTTC

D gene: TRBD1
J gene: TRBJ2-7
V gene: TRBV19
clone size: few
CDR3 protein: CASSPSGQGVYEQYF
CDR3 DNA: TGTGCCAGTAGTCCCTCCGGACAGGGTGTCTACGAGCAGTACTTC

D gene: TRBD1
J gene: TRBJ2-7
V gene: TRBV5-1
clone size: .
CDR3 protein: CASRILQGAFSEQYF
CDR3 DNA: TGCGCCAGCAGGATACTGCAGGGGGCTTTCTCCGAGCAGTACTTC

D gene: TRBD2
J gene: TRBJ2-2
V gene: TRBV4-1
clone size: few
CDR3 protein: CASSQVGTSTTGELFF
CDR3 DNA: TGCGCCAGCAGCCAAGTTGGGACTAGCACAACCGGGGAGCTGTTTTTT

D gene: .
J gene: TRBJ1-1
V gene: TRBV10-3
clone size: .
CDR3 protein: CAIAQGEDTEAFF
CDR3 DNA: TGTGCCATCGCCCAGGGTGAGGACACTGAAGCTTTCTTT

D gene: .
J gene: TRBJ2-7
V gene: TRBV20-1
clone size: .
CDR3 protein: CSARPLRAGSLEQYF
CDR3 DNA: TGCAGTGCTAGGCCCCTAAGGGCGGGGAGTCTCGAGCAGTACTTC

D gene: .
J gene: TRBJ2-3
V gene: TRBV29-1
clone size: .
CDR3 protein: CSGEDYSRTDTQYF
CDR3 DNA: TGCAGCGGTGAGGACTACTCACGCACAGATACGCAGTATTTT

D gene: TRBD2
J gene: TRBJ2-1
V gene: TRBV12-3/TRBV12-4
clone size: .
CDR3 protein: CASSPGLASNEQSF
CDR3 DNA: TGTGCCAGCAGCCCGGGACTAGCGAGCAATGAGCAGTCCTTC

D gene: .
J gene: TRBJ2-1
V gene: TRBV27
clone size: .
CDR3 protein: CASKTASTYNEQFF
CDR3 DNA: TGTGCCAGCAAAACGGCCAGCACCTACAATGAGCAGTTCTTC

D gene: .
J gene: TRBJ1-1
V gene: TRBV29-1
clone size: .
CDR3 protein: CSVEGLMNTEAFF
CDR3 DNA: TGCAGCGTTGAGGGTCTCATGAACACTGAAGCTTTCTTT

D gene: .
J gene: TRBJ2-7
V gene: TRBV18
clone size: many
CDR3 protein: CASSPRQDSYEQYF
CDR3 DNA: TGTGCCAGCTCACCCCGACAGGACAGCTACGAGCAGTACTTC

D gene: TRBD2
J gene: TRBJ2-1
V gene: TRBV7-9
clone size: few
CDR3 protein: CASTEGASGGGNEQFF
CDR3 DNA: TGTGCCAGCACCGAAGGGGCTAGCGGGGGGGGCAATGAGCAGTTCTTC